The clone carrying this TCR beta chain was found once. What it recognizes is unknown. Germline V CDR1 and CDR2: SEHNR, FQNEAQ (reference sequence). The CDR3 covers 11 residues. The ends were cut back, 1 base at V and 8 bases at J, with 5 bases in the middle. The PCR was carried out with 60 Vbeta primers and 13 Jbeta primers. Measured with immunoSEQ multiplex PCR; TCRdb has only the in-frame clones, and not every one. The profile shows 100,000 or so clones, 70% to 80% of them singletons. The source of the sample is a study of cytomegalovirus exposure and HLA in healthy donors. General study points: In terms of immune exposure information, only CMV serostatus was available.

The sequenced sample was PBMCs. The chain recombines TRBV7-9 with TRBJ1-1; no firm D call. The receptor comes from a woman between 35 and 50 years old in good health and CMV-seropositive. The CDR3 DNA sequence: TGTGCCAGCAGCTTAGTGAGGGAAGCTTTCTTT. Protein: CASSLVREAFF.